This T cell receptor beta chain emerged from a study of T cell responses to AZD1222 COVID-19 vaccine. Study results and caveats: Spike-specific TCR breadth and depth went up after people got two AZD1222 doses.

The data were produced by immunoSEQ multiplex PCR, yet TCRdb's version contains in-frame clones alone and is incomplete. The repertoire includes roughly 110,000 clones, about nine tenths of them detected once, and 5% to 5.5% sits in the top ten. Comment on this clone: The antigen remains undetermined.

This CDR3 spans 14 amino acids. The ends were cut back, 5 bases at V and 1 base at J, with 11 bases in the middle. Germline CDR1 reads MDHEN; CDR2 reads SYDVKM. This TCR was sampled from an adult in good health. This sample comprised peripheral blood, obtained on day 0 of AZD1222 vaccination. The chain recombines TRBV28 with TRBJ1-2; D may be TRBD1 (6 bases). The CDR3 nucleotides read TGTGCCAGCAGTGAAGGACAGCTTAACTATGGCTACACCTTC. The encoded protein is CASSEGQLNYGYTF.